Listed below are T cell receptor beta chains from one sample, sequenced in a study of T cell responses to AZD1222 COVID-19 vaccine. Using immunoSEQ multiplex PCR, the repertoire was profiled, and TCRdb retains in-frame clones only, with some absent. The listing records some 150,000 clones. Specimen: peripheral blood. The receptors come from an adult in good health. The CDR3 runs from the conserved cysteine through the conserved F or W. D genes are given only for firm matches.

j_gene: TRBJ1-1; v_gene: TRBV11-3; d_gene: NA; CDR3aa: CASSLQTRTTEAFF
j_gene: TRBJ2-7; v_gene: TRBV6-5; d_gene: TRBD2; CDR3aa: CASSQSLAVSYEQYF
j_gene: TRBJ1-4; v_gene: TRBV18; d_gene: NA; CDR3aa: CASSPTTANEKLFF
j_gene: TRBJ1-1; v_gene: TRBV6-1; d_gene: NA; CDR3aa: CASSDPGRANTEAFF
j_gene: TRBJ2-5; v_gene: TRBV4-2; d_gene: NA; CDR3aa: CASSLLMGGRVQTQYF
j_gene: TRBJ1-1; v_gene: TRBV3-1/TRBV3-2; d_gene: NA; CDR3aa: CASSPGGGWTEAFF
j_gene: TRBJ1-2; v_gene: TRBV3-1/TRBV3-2; d_gene: TRBD1; CDR3aa: CASSPTRQGGGYTF
j_gene: TRBJ2-1; v_gene: TRBV6-2/TRBV6-3; d_gene: TRBD2; CDR3aa: CASSARTSGGSEQFF
j_gene: TRBJ2-1; v_gene: TRBV5-4; d_gene: TRBD2; CDR3aa: CASSLDPGGNEQFF
j_gene: TRBJ1-1; v_gene: TRBV15; d_gene: NA; CDR3aa: CATSRDERSGAGEAFF
j_gene: TRBJ1-2; v_gene: TRBV6-5; d_gene: TRBD1; CDR3aa: CASSYSGQGHYGYTF
j_gene: TRBJ1-1; v_gene: TRBV2; d_gene: NA; CDR3aa: CASMGDRNTEAFF
j_gene: TRBJ2-7; v_gene: TRBV2; d_gene: NA; CDR3aa: CASTRGGSYEQYF
j_gene: TRBJ2-3; v_gene: TRBV5-1; d_gene: NA; CDR3aa: CASSPRDPNTDTQYF
j_gene: TRBJ1-1; v_gene: TRBV9; d_gene: NA; CDR3aa: CASSPIGGVGTEAFF
j_gene: TRBJ1-1; v_gene: TRBV12-3/TRBV12-4; d_gene: NA; CDR3aa: CASSPPIGAKAFF
j_gene: TRBJ2-2; v_gene: TRBV19; d_gene: TRBD1; CDR3aa: CASKTGDTGELFF
j_gene: TRBJ1-5; v_gene: TRBV19; d_gene: NA; CDR3aa: CASSIGVNSNQPQHF
j_gene: TRBJ2-5; v_gene: TRBV14; d_gene: NA; CDR3aa: CASSQGGETQYF
j_gene: TRBJ2-3; v_gene: TRBV7-3; d_gene: TRBD1; CDR3aa: CASSLRQGPTDTQYF
j_gene: TRBJ1-5; v_gene: TRBV2; d_gene: NA; CDR3aa: CASSDGKAGRSNQPQHF
j_gene: TRBJ2-7; v_gene: TRBV28; d_gene: TRBD1; CDR3aa: CASSPRTGTGGPYEQYF
j_gene: TRBJ2-7; v_gene: TRBV5-8; d_gene: TRBD1; CDR3aa: CASRMTGGSYEQYF
j_gene: TRBJ1-6; v_gene: TRBV6-2/TRBV6-3; d_gene: NA; CDR3aa: CASSWEGVRSPLHF
j_gene: TRBJ2-2; v_gene: TRBV12-3/TRBV12-4; d_gene: NA; CDR3aa: CASSKYGELFF
j_gene: TRBJ2-7; v_gene: TRBV6-5; d_gene: NA; CDR3aa: CASSYSRNRANEQYF
j_gene: TRBJ1-2; v_gene: TRBV28; d_gene: NA; CDR3aa: CASSLSQGGGYTF
j_gene: TRBJ1-6; v_gene: TRBV19; d_gene: NA; CDR3aa: CASSINPTGNSPLHF
j_gene: TRBJ2-7; v_gene: TRBV11-1; d_gene: NA; CDR3aa: CASSLGVRASYEQYF
j_gene: TRBJ2-7; v_gene: TRBV3-1/TRBV3-2; d_gene: NA; CDR3aa: CASSQAGPYEQYF
j_gene: TRBJ2-7; v_gene: TRBV27; d_gene: NA; CDR3aa: CASSPGQSYEQYF
j_gene: TRBJ1-1; v_gene: TRBV6-5; d_gene: NA; CDR3aa: CASSYSAGPNTEAFF
j_gene: TRBJ2-6; v_gene: TRBV6-1; d_gene: TRBD1; CDR3aa: CASSETDRGETGANVLTF
j_gene: TRBJ2-1; v_gene: TRBV18; d_gene: NA; CDR3aa: CASSPGIDRYNEQFF
j_gene: TRBJ2-1; v_gene: TRBV2; d_gene: TRBD1; CDR3aa: CASKRQGMIYNEQFF
j_gene: TRBJ1-4; v_gene: TRBV18; d_gene: TRBD1; CDR3aa: CASSPGQGEKLFF
j_gene: TRBJ2-1; v_gene: TRBV2; d_gene: NA; CDR3aa: CARGSSYNEQFF
j_gene: TRBJ1-1; v_gene: TRBV7-9; d_gene: NA; CDR3aa: CASSLGRQNTEAFF
j_gene: TRBJ1-2; v_gene: TRBV6-1; d_gene: TRBD1; CDR3aa: CASSERTGGNYGYTF
j_gene: TRBJ2-1; v_gene: TRBV11-2; d_gene: TRBD2; CDR3aa: CASSRRLAGGGNEQFF
j_gene: TRBJ2-5; v_gene: TRBV7-7; d_gene: TRBD2; CDR3aa: CASSLRRTSGGSETQYF
j_gene: TRBJ1-3; v_gene: TRBV5-1; d_gene: NA; CDR3aa: CASSRTTSSGNTIYF
j_gene: TRBJ2-5; v_gene: TRBV5-4; d_gene: TRBD2; CDR3aa: CASSREASGETQYF
j_gene: TRBJ2-3; v_gene: TRBV7-3; d_gene: TRBD2; CDR3aa: CASSLREAGVPDTQYF
j_gene: TRBJ2-2; v_gene: TRBV4-1; d_gene: TRBD1; CDR3aa: CASSHRTGSIGELFF
j_gene: TRBJ2-3; v_gene: TRBV7-9; d_gene: TRBD2; CDR3aa: CASSSVGLAEITDTQYF
j_gene: TRBJ2-7; v_gene: TRBV3-1/TRBV3-2; d_gene: TRBD1; CDR3aa: CASSQGGTGGEQYF
j_gene: TRBJ1-1; v_gene: TRBV7-8; d_gene: NA; CDR3aa: CASSLAGTDWAFF
j_gene: TRBJ1-6; v_gene: TRBV4-1; d_gene: TRBD1; CDR3aa: CASSQLPGTGSGPLHF
j_gene: TRBJ2-7; v_gene: TRBV7-3; d_gene: TRBD1; CDR3aa: CASSFPGQEQYF
j_gene: TRBJ2-1; v_gene: TRBV3-1/TRBV3-2; d_gene: TRBD2; CDR3aa: CASRDRLGPTSGGLIGEQFF
j_gene: TRBJ2-7; v_gene: TRBV5-4; d_gene: NA; CDR3aa: CASSPMRGGLAGQQYF
j_gene: TRBJ2-5; v_gene: TRBV2; d_gene: TRBD1; CDR3aa: CASRRDSQETQYF
j_gene: TRBJ1-2; v_gene: TRBV29-1; d_gene: TRBD1; CDR3aa: CSVERGQGAIPGYTF
j_gene: TRBJ2-3; v_gene: TRBV7-3; d_gene: NA; CDR3aa: CASSFGLTDTQYF
j_gene: TRBJ2-3; v_gene: TRBV5-5; d_gene: NA; CDR3aa: CASSLLRGRTDTQYF
j_gene: TRBJ2-7; v_gene: TRBV5-1; d_gene: TRBD1; CDR3aa: CASSLGDRSLCF